The sequence of this T cell receptor beta chain was determined in a study of T cell clonotyping in hematopoietic cell transplantation. The table came from immunoSEQ multiplex PCR; TCRdb's copy has only in-frame clones and leaves some out. In the table there are thousands of clones, about three quarters of which are singletons. The ends were cut back, 2 bases at V and 6 bases at J, with 13 bases in the middle. The germline gives CDR1 PRHDT, CDR2 FYEKMQ (reference sequence). This CDR3 is 14 amino acids long. Whole-study results and caveats: After transplant, recipient diversity fell while pathologically expanded clonotypes grew through day 180.

As regards this clone: Its antigen remains unknown.

The TCR comes from a male patient aged 40-50 years who had an allogeneic stem cell transplant from a related donor, so the T cells may come from the graft donor. Some clones in this sample may be carry-over from other donors' samples. Sequencing was performed on PBMCs, taken 180 days after allogeneic stem cell transplant. V and J are TRBV13 and TRBJ1-2; TRBD1 might be the D (5 bases). DNA of the CDR3: TGTGCCAGCAGCTTAAACTGGCAGGGTAATGGCTACACCTTC. Its translation is CASSLNWQGNGYTF.